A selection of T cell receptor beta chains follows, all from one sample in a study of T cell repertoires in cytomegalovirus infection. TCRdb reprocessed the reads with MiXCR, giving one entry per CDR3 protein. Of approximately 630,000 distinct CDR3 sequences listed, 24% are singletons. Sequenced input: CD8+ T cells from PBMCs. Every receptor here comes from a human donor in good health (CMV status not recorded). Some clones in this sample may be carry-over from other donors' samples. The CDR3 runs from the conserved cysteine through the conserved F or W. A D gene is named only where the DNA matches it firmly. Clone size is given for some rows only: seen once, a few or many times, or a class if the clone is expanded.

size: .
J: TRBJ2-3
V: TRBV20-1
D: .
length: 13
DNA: TGCAGTGCTCCGACCGAAGGGCCAGATACGCAGTATTTT
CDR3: CSAPTEGPDTQYF

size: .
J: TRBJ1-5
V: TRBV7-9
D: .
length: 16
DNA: TGTGCCAGCAGCCCCCCGGGGCAGCTGGACAATCAGCCCCAGCATTTT
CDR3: CASSPPGQLDNQPQHF

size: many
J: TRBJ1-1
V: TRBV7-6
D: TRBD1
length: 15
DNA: TGTGCCAGCAGTACATTCGGGGGACAGGGCACTGAAGCTTTCTTT
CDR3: CASSTFGGQGTEAFF

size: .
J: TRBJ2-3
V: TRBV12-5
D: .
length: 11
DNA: TGTGCTAGTGGAACCCCAGCGACGCAGTATTTT
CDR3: CASGTPATQYF

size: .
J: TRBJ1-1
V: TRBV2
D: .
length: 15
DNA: TGTGCCAGCAGTGAATCGGACAGTTTGAACACTGAAGCTTTCTTT
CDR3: CASSESDSLNTEAFF

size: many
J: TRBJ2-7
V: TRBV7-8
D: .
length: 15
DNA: TGTGCCAGCAGCTTAATGGAGGAGGGGGGTCTCGAGCAGTACTTC
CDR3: CASSLMEEGGLEQYF

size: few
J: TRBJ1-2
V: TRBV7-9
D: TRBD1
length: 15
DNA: TGTGCCAGCAGCTTACGGCAGGGGGTCCCCTATGGCTACACCTTC
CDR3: CASSLRQGVPYGYTF

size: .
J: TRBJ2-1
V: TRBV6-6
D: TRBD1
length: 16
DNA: TGTGCCAGCAGTTACGATGGGACAGGCTCCGACAATGAGCAGTTCTTC
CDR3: CASSYDGTGSDNEQFF

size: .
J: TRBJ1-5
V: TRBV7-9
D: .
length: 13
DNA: TGTGCCAGCAGCCAGGGGCTAAATCAGCCCCAGCATTTT
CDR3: CASSQGLNQPQHF

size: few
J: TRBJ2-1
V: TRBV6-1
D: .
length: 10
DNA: TGTGCCAGCAGGCTAATCGGGCAGTTCTTC
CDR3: CASRLIGQFF

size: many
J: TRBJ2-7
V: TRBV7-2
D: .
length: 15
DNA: TGTGCCAGCAGCCTCAGGGCAACATCCCCCTACGAGCAGTACTTC
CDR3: CASSLRATSPYEQYF

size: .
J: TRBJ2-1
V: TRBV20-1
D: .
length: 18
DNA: TGCAGTGCTAGTTGGGGCCAGTGGGGGGGCCGTGGGTACAATGAGCAGTTCTTC
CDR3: CSASWGQWGGRGYNEQFF

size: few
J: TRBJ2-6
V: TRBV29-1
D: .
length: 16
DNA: TGCAGCGTTCCTGACAGGTTCGACTCTGGGGCCAACGTCCTGACTTTC
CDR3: CSVPDRFDSGANVLTF

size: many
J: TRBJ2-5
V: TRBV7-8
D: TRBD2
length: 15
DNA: TGTGCCAGCAGCTTAACTAGCGGGGTTGGGGAGACCCAGTACTTC
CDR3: CASSLTSGVGETQYF

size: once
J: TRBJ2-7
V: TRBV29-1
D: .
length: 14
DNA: TGCAGCGTTGAACTTGAGGGTAGCTCCTACGAGCAGTACTTC
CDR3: CSVELEGSSYEQYF

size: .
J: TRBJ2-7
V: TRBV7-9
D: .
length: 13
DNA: TGTGCCAGCAGCCGGGACGGACCCTACGAGCAGTACTTC
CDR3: CASSRDGPYEQYF

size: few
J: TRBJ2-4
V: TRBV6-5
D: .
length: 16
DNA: TGTGCCAGCAGTTTAGGCCCGGACAGCTCAAAAAACATTCAGTACTTC
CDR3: CASSLGPDSSKNIQYF

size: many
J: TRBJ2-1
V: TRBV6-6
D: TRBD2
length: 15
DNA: TGTGCCAGCGGACGGACTAGCGGGGCCCTAAATGAGCAGTTCTTC
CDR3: CASGRTSGALNEQFF

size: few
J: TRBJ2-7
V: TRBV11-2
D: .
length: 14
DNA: TGTGCCAGCAGCCTACTGGACAGCTCCTACGAGCAGTACTTC
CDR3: CASSLLDSSYEQYF

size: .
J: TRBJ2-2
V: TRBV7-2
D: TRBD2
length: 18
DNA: TGTGCCAGCAGCTTAGCCCCCGGACTAGCGGGGCCAACCGGGGAGCTGTTTTTT
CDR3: CASSLAPGLAGPTGELFF

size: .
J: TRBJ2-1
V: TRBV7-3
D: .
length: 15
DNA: TGTGCCAGCAGCTTTGACCTCGACACCTACAATGAGCAGTTCTTC
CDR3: CASSFDLDTYNEQFF

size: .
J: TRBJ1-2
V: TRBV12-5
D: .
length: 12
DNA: TGTGCTAGTGGTTTGGTACTAGGGACTTACACCTTC
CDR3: CASGLVLGTYTF

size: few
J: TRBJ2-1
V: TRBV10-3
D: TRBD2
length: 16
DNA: TGTGCCATCAGCTGGACTAGCGGGGGATCCTACAATGAGCAGTTCTTC
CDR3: CAISWTSGGSYNEQFF

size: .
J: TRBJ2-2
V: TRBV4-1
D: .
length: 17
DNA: TGCGCCAGCAGCCAATATCTGGGAGGCTTTGACACCGGGGAGCTGTTTTTT
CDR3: CASSQYLGGFDTGELFF

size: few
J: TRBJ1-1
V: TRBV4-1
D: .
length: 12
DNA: TGCGCCAGCGCTCGATCTTACACTGAAGCTTTCTTT
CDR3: CASARSYTEAFF

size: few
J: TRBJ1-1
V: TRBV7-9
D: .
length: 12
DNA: TGTGCCAGCAGCTTAGAAAGGTTTGAAGCTTTCTTT
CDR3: CASSLERFEAFF

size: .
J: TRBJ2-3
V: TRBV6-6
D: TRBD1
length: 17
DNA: TGTGCCAGCAGTTACACGGGACAGGGACCATTCACAGATACGCAGTATTTT
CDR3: CASSYTGQGPFTDTQYF

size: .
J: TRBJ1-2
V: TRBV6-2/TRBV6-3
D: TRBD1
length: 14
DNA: TGTGCCAGCTCTAGCATCTCCAGGGGGTTCGGCTACACCTTC
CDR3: CASSSISRGFGYTF

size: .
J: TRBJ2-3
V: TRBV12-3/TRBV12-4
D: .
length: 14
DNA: TGTGCCAGCAGTTTGGGCAGCCGGACTGATACGCAGTATTTT
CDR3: CASSLGSRTDTQYF

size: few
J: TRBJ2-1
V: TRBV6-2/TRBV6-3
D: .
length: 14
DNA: TGTGCCAGCAGTTACTCGGGGACATACAATGAGCAGTTCTTC
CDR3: CASSYSGTYNEQFF

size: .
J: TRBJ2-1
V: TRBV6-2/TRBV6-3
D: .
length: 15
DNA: TGTGCCAGCAGTTCCCAAGGGTGGACCCACAATGAGCAGTTCTTC
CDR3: CASSSQGWTHNEQFF

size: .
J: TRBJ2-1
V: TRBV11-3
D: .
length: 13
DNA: TGTGCCAGCAGCTTGGCCAGGGCGGGTGAGCAGTTCTTC
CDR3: CASSLARAGEQFF

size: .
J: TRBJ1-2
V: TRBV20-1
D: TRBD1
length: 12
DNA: TGCAGTGCTGGGACAGGGCCAGGTGGCTACACCTTC
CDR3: CSAGTGPGGYTF

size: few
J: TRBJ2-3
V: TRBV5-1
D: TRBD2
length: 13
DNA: TGCGCCAGTACTAGCGGGAGCACAGATACGCAGTATTTT
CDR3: CASTSGSTDTQYF

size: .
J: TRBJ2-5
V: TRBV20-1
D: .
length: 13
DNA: TGCAGTGCTAGAGATCCGGGCCAAGAGACCCAGTACTTC
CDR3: CSARDPGQETQYF

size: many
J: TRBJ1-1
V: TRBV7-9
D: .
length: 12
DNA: TGTGCCAGCAGCAGTATCGGGGATGAAGCTTTCTTT
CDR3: CASSSIGDEAFF

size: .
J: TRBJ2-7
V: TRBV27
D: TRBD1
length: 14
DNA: TGTGCCAGCAGTCTCACGACGACAGGGGACGAGCAGTACTTC
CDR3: CASSLTTTGDEQYF

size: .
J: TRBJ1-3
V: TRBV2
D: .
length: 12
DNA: TGTGCCAGCAGTGGGGACCGAAACACCATATATTTT
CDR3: CASSGDRNTIYF

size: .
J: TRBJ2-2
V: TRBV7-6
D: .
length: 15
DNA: TGTGCCAGCAGCTCGAGACTGGGGGACACCGGGGAGCTGTTTTTT
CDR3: CASSSRLGDTGELFF